The present TCR beta chain was sequenced within a study of T cells in Graves' hyperthyroidism and ophthalmopathy. Regarding the study as a whole: Blood held most thyroid clonotypes expanded above 0.001 frequency.

This clonotype has a count of ten or more. Its antigen remains unidentified. The CDR3 length is 15 residues. Germline CDR1 and CDR2: ENHRY and SYGVKD. The V end lost 2 bases, the J end lost 2 bases, and 13 bases lay between the germline ends. Exclusion of patients followed from uncontrolled infection, other autoimmune disease, pregnancy or lactation. The PBMCs were sourced from fresh peripheral blood (less than 11 ml). The CDR3 regions of TCR beta were amplified from RNA transcripts. The HTBI primer set served for first-round RT-PCR of the TCR CDR3. TCRdb re-derived calls from the multiplex PCR reads in MiXCR, one entry per CDR3 protein. The data show about 590,000 distinct CDR3 sequences, with approximately 15% seen just once and 6.5% to 9% held by the top ten.

This TCR was sampled from a woman aged 18-29 years with Graves' ophthalmopathy. This chain links TRBV10-3 with TRBJ2-7; tentative D call: TRBD2 (6 bases). The sample comprised blood. The CDR3 spells CAISEGVAETYEQYF. For the CDR3, the DNA is TGTGCCATCAGTGAGGGGGTAGCGGAAACCTACGAGCAGTACTTC.